These 17 T cell receptor beta chains were all obtained from the same sample, sequenced in a study of siplizumab effects on memory and regulatory T cells. The repertoire was sequenced with immunoSEQ multiplex PCR; TCRdb's copy has only in-frame clones and lacks some. The data contain around 99,000 clones, roughly nine tenths of them singletons. The sequenced material came from Tregs sorted from blood. The receptors were sampled from a human donor in good health.

The chain combines TRBV5-8 with TRBJ2-3; D unresolved. From germline, CDR1 is SGHTS and CDR2 YDEGEE. This CDR3 spans 13 amino acids. The ends were cut back, 0 bases at V and 1 base at J, with 3 bases in the middle. DNA of the CDR3: TGTGCCAGCAGCTTGGCGGGCACAGATACGCAGTATTTT. Translating gives CASSLAGTDTQYF.

The chain carries TRBV28 and TRBJ1-2; D gene ambiguous. V was shortened by 6 bases and J by 2 bases, with 10 bases between the two germline ends. Germline lookup yields CDR1 MDHEN and CDR2 SYDVKM. The CDR3 has 13 amino acids. The CDR3 sequence: CASRPGSNYGYTF. In nucleotides, the CDR3 is TGTGCCAGCAGACCCGGGTCGAACTATGGCTACACCTTC.

J is TRBJ2-2 and V is TRBV10-3, with D possibly TRBD2 on 6 matching bases. The CDR3 is 13 amino acids. CDR1 and CDR2 (germline): ENHRY, SYGVKD. Trimming left V 6 bases short and J 6 bases short, with 11 bases between. CDR3 protein: CAISLTSPGELFF. In DNA, the CDR3 is TGTGCCATCAGCCTTACTAGCCCCGGGGAGCTGTTTTTT.

The chain is built from TRBV6-1 and TRBJ2-1; perhaps TRBD1 as D (6 bases). The CDR3 spans 14 residues. Per the germline V gene, CDR1 is MNHNS and CDR2 is SASEGT. V was shortened by 7 bases and J by 1 base, with 11 bases between the two germline ends. The CDR3 is CASNREKSYNEQFF. CDR3 sequence (DNA): TGTGCCAGCAACAGGGAAAAGTCCTACAATGAGCAGTTCTTC.

V is TRBV5-6 and J is TRBJ1-1, with 8 nucleotides matching TRBD1. The germline CDR1 and CDR2 sequences are SGHDT and YYEEEE. After removal of 0 bases from V and 1 base from J, the junction contained 5 bases not matched to a gene. The CDR3 sequence is 16 residues long. Here the CDR3 reads CASSLGTGRKNTEAFF. Here the CDR3 DNA reads TGTGCCAGCAGCTTGGGGACAGGGAGGAAGAACACTGAAGCTTTCTTT.

The chain uses TRBV11-3 and TRBJ2-3; D call uncertain. The CDR3 loop spans 12 amino acids. V was cut by 5 bases and J by 1 base, with 4 bases left in between. Germline V gene sequence: CDR1 SGHNT, CDR2 YENEEA. CDR3 amino acids: CASSGRTDTQYF. As DNA, the CDR3 is TGTGCCAGCAGCGGTCGCACAGATACGCAGTATTTT.

The V call is TRBV2, the J call TRBJ2-2; maybe TRBD1 (5 bases). The length of the CDR3 is 13 residues. The V end was cut by 3 bases, the J end by 8 bases, with 10 bases between. The germline V gene encodes CDR1 SNHLY and CDR2 FYNNEI. This CDR3 is CASSEDMAGELFF. The CDR3 DNA reads TGTGCCAGCAGTGAGGACATGGCGGGGGAGCTGTTTTTT.

The chain carries TRBV6-5 and TRBJ2-3; TRBD2 matches at 8 bases. The germline CDR1 and CDR2 sequences are MNHEY and SVGAGI. The trim removed 6 bases at V and 6 bases at J, leaving 8 bases unmatched. This CDR3 has 14 amino acids. The CDR3 sequence: CASRDPGLGDTQYF. CDR3 nucleotide sequence: TGTGCCAGCAGGGACCCGGGACTAGGGGATACGCAGTATTTT.

The chain recombines TRBV21-1 with TRBJ1-2. TRBV21-1 is annotated as a pseudogene. The CDR3 sequence is 16 residues long. CDR3: CASSSREGGGNYGYTF. The CDR3 nucleotides read TGTGCCAGCAGCTCAAGGGAGGGGGGAGGCAACTATGGCTACACCTTC.

Only one count was recorded for this clone. The CDR3 region is CASSLVGTREQYF. The DNA for the CDR3 is TGCGCCAGCAGCTTGGTTGGGACTCGGGAGCAGTACTTC. The chain combines TRBV5-1 with TRBJ2-7; a possible D gene is TRBD2 (6 bases). The CDR3 spans 13 residues. V lost 0 bases and J lost 7, with 11 bases in between. Germline V gene sequence: CDR1 SGHRS, CDR2 YFSETQ.

This clone was detected a few times. This rearrangement joins TRBV29-1 to TRBJ1-1; D not certain. From germline, CDR1 is SQVTM and CDR2 ANQGSEA. The CDR3 spans 13 residues. With 1 base removed from V and 0 bases from J, the gap between germline ends came to 6 bases. The CDR3 region has the DNA TGCAGCGTTGAAGGGCTCCTGAACACTGAAGCTTTCTTT. This sequence encodes CSVEGLLNTEAFF. The entire variable domain, with the rest obtained from reference TRBV29-1 and TRBJ1-1, is as follows: SAVISQKPSRDICQRGTSLTIQCQVDSQVTMMFWYRQQPGQSLTLIATANQGSEATYESGFVIDKFPISRPNLTFSTLTVSNMSPEDSSIYLCSVEGLLNTEAFFGQGTRLTVV.

The chain couples TRBV5-1 to TRBJ2-3; D may be TRBD1 (5 bases). Trimming stripped 0 bases from V and 3 bases from J, with 14 bases between. The CDR3 spans 16 residues. Germline values: CDR1 SGHRS, CDR2 YFSETQ. The CDR3 here is CASSLVPKGITDTQYF. Here the CDR3 DNA reads TGCGCCAGCAGCTTGGTCCCAAAGGGGATTACAGATACGCAGTATTTT.

The rearrangement joins TRBV18 to TRBJ2-1, with 8 positions matching TRBD2. After removal of 2 bases from V and 4 bases from J, the junction contained 4 bases not matched to a gene. Germline V gene data show CDR1 as KGHSH and CDR2 as LQKENI. This CDR3 contains 15 residues. CDR3 loop: CASSPTSGPYNEQFF. The CDR3, as DNA: TGTGCCAGCTCACCAACTAGCGGACCTTACAATGAGCAGTTCTTC.

This sequence joins TRBV7-9 and TRBJ1-6; D gene ambiguous. The CDR3 consists of 15 residues. Germline CDR1 and CDR2: SEHNR and FQNEAQ (reference sequence). V lost 5 bases and J lost 7, with 15 bases in between. The CDR3 DNA sequence: TGTGCCAGCAGCCCAGCGGAGGTCCCGAATTCACCCCTCCACTTT. Translating it yields CASSPAEVPNSPLHF.

V is TRBV6-5 and J is TRBJ1-1, with D hard to call. The length of the CDR3 is 13 residues. Germline V gene lookup returns CDR1 MNHEY and CDR2 SVGAGI. V lost 8 bases to trimming and J lost 1 base, with 11 bases between them. CDR3 in amino acids: CASFTTGNTEAFF. The CDR3 DNA follows: TGTGCCAGCTTTACAACTGGGAACACTGAAGCTTTCTTT.

The rearrangement joins TRBV5-1 to TRBJ2-7; D is possibly TRBD2 (5 bases). Germline values: CDR1 SGHRS, CDR2 YFSETQ. V was cut by 7 bases and J by 5 bases, with 22 bases left in between. This CDR3 comprises 15 residues. The DNA of the CDR3 is TGCGCCAGCCACCCGGGCGGACGAGGGAGCCACGAGCAGTACTTC. This translates into CASHPGGRGSHEQYF. Drawing the rest from reference TRBV5-1 and TRBJ2-7, the complete variable domain is KAGVTQTPRYLIKTRGQQVTLSCSPISGHRSVSWYQQTPGQGLQFLFEYFSETQRNKGNFPGRFSGRQFSNSRSEMNVSTLELGDSALYLCASHPGGRGSHEQYFGPGTRLTVT.

V and J are TRBV15 and TRBJ2-1, with D possibly being TRBD1 (6 bases). This CDR3 spans 16 amino acids. Germline V CDR1 and CDR2: LNHNV, YYDKDF (reference sequence). V lost 3 bases, J lost 5 bases, and 17 bases lay in between. The DNA of the CDR3 is TGTGCCACCAGCAGGGCAACTGTGAGGGGGAACAATGAGCAGTTCTTC. This codes for CATSRATVRGNNEQFF.